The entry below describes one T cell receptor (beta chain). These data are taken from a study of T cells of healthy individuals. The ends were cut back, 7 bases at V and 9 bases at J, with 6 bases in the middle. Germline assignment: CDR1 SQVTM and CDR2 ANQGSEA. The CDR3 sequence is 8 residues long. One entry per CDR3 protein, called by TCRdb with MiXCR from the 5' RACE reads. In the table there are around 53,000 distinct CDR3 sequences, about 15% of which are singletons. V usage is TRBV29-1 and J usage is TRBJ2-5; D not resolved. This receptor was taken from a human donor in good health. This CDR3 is CSAGPQYF. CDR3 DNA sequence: TGCAGCGCTGGGCCCCAGTACTTC.